Listed below are T cell receptor beta chains from one sample, sequenced in a study of identical twins. TCRdb recomputed calls from the 5' RACE reads with MiXCR, one row per CDR3 protein. The sample shows about 890,000 distinct CDR3 sequences, roughly an eighth of them seen only once. The same data also went into a second study, on yellow fever vaccine responses in identical twins.

Sequencing was carried out using PBMCs. These receptors were collected from a woman aged 18-29 years in good health. CDR3s include the opening cysteine and the closing phenylalanine or tryptophan. The order of the fields is V gene, J gene, D gene, clone size, CDR3 protein, CDR3 DNA. The D gene is left open where the match is weak. Rows give clone size only sometimes, using once, few, many, or a class for an expanded clone.

>TRBV20-1|TRBJ1-5|-|-
CSAYQGGEGNQPQHF
TGCAGTGCTTACCAGGGTGGAGAGGGCAATCAGCCCCAGCATTTT
>TRBV18|TRBJ2-3|-|-
CASSPGVGSQHTDTQYF
TGTGCCAGCTCACCAGGAGTGGGCTCTCAGCACACAGATACGCAGTATTTT
>TRBV7-8|TRBJ1-1|-|-
CASSLRWSGNTEAFF
TGTGCCAGCAGCTTACGATGGAGCGGGAACACTGAAGCTTTCTTT
>TRBV7-2|TRBJ2-1|-|many
CASSLGPGDNEQFF
TGTGCCAGCAGCTTAGGACCAGGGGACAATGAGCAGTTCTTC
>TRBV12-3/TRBV12-4|TRBJ1-2|-|few
CASNTDRRGYTF
TGTGCCAGCAACACAGATCGGCGCGGCTACACCTTC
>TRBV4-1|TRBJ2-7|TRBD1|-
CASSRTRDSRYEQYF
TGCGCCAGCAGCCGGACGAGGGACAGCCGTTACGAGCAGTACTTC
>TRBV11-2|TRBJ2-1|-|few
CASSSQAGAKPYNEQFF
TGTGCCAGCAGCTCACAGGCCGGGGCGAAACCCTACAATGAGCAGTTCTTC
>TRBV4-1|TRBJ1-5|-|-
CASSQLQGPNQPQHF
TGCGCCAGCAGCCAACTCCAGGGGCCCAATCAGCCCCAGCATTTT
>TRBV28|TRBJ1-5|-|-
CASSGTYLNQPQHF
TGTGCCAGCAGTGGGACCTACCTCAATCAGCCCCAGCATTTT
>TRBV7-9|TRBJ2-6|TRBD1|-
CASKTTGKPGANVLTF
TGTGCCAGCAAGACGACAGGGAAACCTGGGGCCAACGTCCTGACTTTC
>TRBV5-1|TRBJ2-2|-|-
CASSTRVPNTGELFF
TGCGCCAGCAGCACCCGGGTGCCGAACACCGGGGAGCTGTTTTTT
>TRBV3-1|TRBJ1-5|-|many
CASSQGQASNQPQHF
TGTGCCAGCAGCCAAGGACAGGCTAGCAATCAGCCCCAGCATTTT
>TRBV4-1|TRBJ2-1|-|few
CASSQETGFGNNEQFF
TGCGCCAGCAGCCAAGAGACCGGGTTTGGGAACAATGAGCAGTTCTTC
>TRBV12-5|TRBJ2-4|-|many
CASGLGTLQYF
TGTGCTAGTGGTTTGGGGACCCTTCAGTACTTC
>TRBV13|TRBJ2-1|-|-
CASSIKSYNEQFF
TGTGCCAGCAGCATAAAGTCCTACAATGAGCAGTTCTTC
>TRBV5-6|TRBJ2-3|-|few
CASSLAEAALLRTDTQYF
TGTGCCAGCAGCTTGGCGGAGGCGGCTTTACTCCGCACAGATACGCAGTATTTT
>TRBV27|TRBJ2-1|-|many
CASSLSGGLSYNEQFF
TGTGCCAGCAGTTTGAGTGGGGGCCTCTCCTACAATGAGCAGTTCTTC
>TRBV3-1|TRBJ1-2|-|few
CASSPRGGTSYGYTF
TGTGCCAGCAGCCCCCGGGGGGGGACATCCTATGGCTACACCTTC